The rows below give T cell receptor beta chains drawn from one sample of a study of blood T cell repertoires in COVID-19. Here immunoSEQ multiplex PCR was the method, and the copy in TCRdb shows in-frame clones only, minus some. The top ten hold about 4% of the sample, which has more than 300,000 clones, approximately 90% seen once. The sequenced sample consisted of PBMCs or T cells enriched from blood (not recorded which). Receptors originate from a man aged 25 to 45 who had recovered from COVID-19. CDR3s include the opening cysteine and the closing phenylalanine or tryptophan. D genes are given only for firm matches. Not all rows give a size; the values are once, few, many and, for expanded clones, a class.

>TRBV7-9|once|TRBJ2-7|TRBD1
CASSLRQGVIEQYF
TGTGCCAGCAGCCTCCGACAGGGGGTCATCGAGCAGTACTTC
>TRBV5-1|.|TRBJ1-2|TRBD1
CASTPLQGVYGYTF
TGCGCCAGCACCCCTTTACAGGGGGTATATGGCTACACCTTC
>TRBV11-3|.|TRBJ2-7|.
CASSLNRAIRMGEQYF
TGTGCCAGCAGCCTGAACAGGGCTATCAGAATGGGCGAGCAGTACTTC
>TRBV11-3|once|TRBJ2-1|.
CASSPRGTTVRFF
TGTGCCAGCAGCCCCCGAGGGACAACGGTACGGTTCTTC
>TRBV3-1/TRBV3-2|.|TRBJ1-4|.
CASSPYQTEKLFF
TGTGCCAGCAGCCCTTATCAAACAGAAAAACTGTTTTTT
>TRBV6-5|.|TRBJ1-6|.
CASQPYQGYSPLHF
TGTGCCAGCCAACCCTATCAGGGATATTCACCCCTCCACTTT
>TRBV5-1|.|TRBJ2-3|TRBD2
CASSSGLAGGDTDTQYF
TGCGCCAGCAGCTCAGGACTAGCGGGGGGGGACACAGATACGCAGTATTTT
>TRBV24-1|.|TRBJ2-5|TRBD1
CATSDSGTVGTQYF
TGTGCCACCAGTGATTCGGGGACAGTGGGGACCCAGTACTTC
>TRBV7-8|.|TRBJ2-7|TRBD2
CASSLESRRGNTYEQYF
TGTGCCAGCAGCTTAGAGTCCCGGCGGGGGAACACCTACGAGCAGTACTTC
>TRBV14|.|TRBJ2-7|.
CASSPLYRNYEQYF
TGTGCCAGCAGCCCCCTCTACAGAAACTACGAGCAGTACTTC
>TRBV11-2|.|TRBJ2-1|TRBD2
CASSLVTLAGVGYNEQFF
TGTGCCAGCAGCTTAGTAACCCTAGCGGGAGTAGGGTACAATGAGCAGTTCTTC
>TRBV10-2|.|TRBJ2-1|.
CASDPGGPSLSYNEQFF
TGCGCCAGCGACCCCGGCGGTCCAAGCCTCTCCTACAATGAGCAGTTCTTC
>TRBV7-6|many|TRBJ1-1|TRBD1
CASSRQGMNTEAFF
TGTGCCAGCAGTCGACAGGGCATGAACACTGAAGCTTTCTTT
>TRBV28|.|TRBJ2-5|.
CASSLGGVGSQETQYF
TGTGCCAGCAGTTTAGGCGGGGTCGGGTCCCAAGAGACCCAGTACTTC
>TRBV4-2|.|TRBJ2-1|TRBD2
CASSQRTSGAYNEQFF
TGTGCCAGCAGCCAGAGGACTAGCGGGGCCTACAATGAGCAGTTCTTC
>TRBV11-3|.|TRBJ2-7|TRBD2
CASSKTSGGDEQYF
TGTGCCAGCAGCAAAACTAGCGGGGGGGATGAGCAGTACTTC
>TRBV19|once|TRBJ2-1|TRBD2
CASTAGLGFDEQFF
TGTGCCAGTACCGCGGGACTAGGCTTCGATGAGCAGTTCTTC
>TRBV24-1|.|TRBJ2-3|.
CATSETGPTTDTQYF
TGTGCCACCAGTGAGACAGGCCCCACCACAGATACGCAGTATTTT
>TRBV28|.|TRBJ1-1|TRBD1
CASRDRGASTEAFF
TGTGCCAGCAGGGACAGGGGAGCGAGCACTGAAGCTTTCTTT
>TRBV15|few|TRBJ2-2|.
CATSRDVRGGIPGELFF
TGTGCCACCAGCAGAGATGTGCGAGGGGGAATTCCCGGGGAGCTGTTTTTT
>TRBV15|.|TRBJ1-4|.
CATSRARQINEKLFF
TGTGCCACCAGCAGAGCTAGACAGATTAATGAAAAACTGTTTTTT
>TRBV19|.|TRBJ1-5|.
CASQDSRSNQPQHF
TGTGCCAGTCAAGACAGTAGAAGCAATCAGCCCCAGCATTTT
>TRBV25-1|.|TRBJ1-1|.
CASSVGGLRTEAFF
TGTGCCAGCAGTGTAGGGGGTCTGCGGACTGAAGCTTTCTTT
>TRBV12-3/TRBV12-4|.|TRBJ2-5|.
CASSYDRQTQYF
TGTGCCAGCAGCTACGACAGGCAAACCCAGTACTTC
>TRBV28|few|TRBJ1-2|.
CASKTDTYGYTF
TGTGCCAGCAAAACGGACACGTATGGCTACACCTTC
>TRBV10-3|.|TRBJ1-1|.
CAIKKSQNLNTEAFF
TGTGCCATCAAGAAGTCCCAGAACCTGAACACTGAAGCTTTCTTT
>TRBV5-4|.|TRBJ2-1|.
CASSLEAGSYNEQFF
TGTGCCAGCAGCTTGGAGGCAGGCTCCTACAATGAGCAGTTCTTC
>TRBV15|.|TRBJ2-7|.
CATSTNSRSSYEQYF
TGTGCCACCAGCACGAACAGCCGTAGCTCCTACGAGCAGTACTTC
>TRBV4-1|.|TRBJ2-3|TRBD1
CASSPSPGQGTDTQYF
TGCGCCAGCAGCCCCTCCCCAGGACAGGGTACGGATACGCAGTATTTT
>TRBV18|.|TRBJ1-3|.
CASSPPQGKGNTIYF
TGTGCCAGCTCACCACCCCAGGGGAAAGGAAACACCATATATTTT
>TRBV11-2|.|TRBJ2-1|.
CASSLVVRGSYNEQFF
TGTGCCAGCAGCTTGGTTGTACGGGGTTCCTACAATGAGCAGTTCTTC
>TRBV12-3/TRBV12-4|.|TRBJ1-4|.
CASSLGLEKLFF
TGTGCCAGCAGTTTGGGGCTTGAAAAACTGTTTTTT
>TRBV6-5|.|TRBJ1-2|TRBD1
CASTYPGQGDDGYTF
TGTGCCAGCACATATCCGGGACAGGGGGATGATGGCTACACCTTC
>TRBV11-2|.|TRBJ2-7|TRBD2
CASSGRTSGQKAREQYF
TGTGCCAGCAGCGGGAGGACTAGCGGGCAAAAGGCACGGGAGCAGTACTTC
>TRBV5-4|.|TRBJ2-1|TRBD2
CASSSSGNYNEQFF
TGTGCCAGCAGCTCTAGCGGGAACTACAATGAGCAGTTCTTC
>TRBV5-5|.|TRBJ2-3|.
CASTVHHSTDTQYF
TGTGCCAGCACCGTACACCATAGCACAGATACGCAGTATTTT
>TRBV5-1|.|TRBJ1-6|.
CASRQNNSPLHF
TGCGCCAGCAGGCAGAATAATTCACCCCTCCACTTT
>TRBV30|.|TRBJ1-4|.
CAWSVVTPTNEKLFF
TGTGCCTGGAGTGTAGTAACACCAACTAATGAAAAACTGTTTTTT
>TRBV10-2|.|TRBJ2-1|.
CASLRGGGDEQFF
TGCGCCAGCCTACGGGGAGGCGGGGATGAGCAGTTCTTC
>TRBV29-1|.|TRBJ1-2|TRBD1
CSVSGTGEGVTYGYTF
TGCAGCGTTTCCGGAACAGGGGAAGGGGTAACTTATGGCTACACCTTC
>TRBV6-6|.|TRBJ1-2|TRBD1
CASSPPGTGNGYTF
TGTGCCAGCAGTCCACCCGGGACAGGTAACGGCTACACCTTC
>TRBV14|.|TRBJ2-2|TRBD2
CASSHTLGTSERNAGELFF
TGTGCCAGCAGCCACACCCTAGGGACTAGCGAAAGGAATGCCGGGGAGCTGTTTTTT
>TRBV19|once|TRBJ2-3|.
CATRGARTDTQYF
TGTGCCACCCGGGGGGCCCGCACAGATACGCAGTATTTT
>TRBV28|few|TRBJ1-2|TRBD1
CASSLTGIYYGYTF
TGTGCCAGCAGTTTGACAGGGATCTACTATGGCTACACCTTC
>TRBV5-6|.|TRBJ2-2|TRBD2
CASSLAGGGIGGELFF
TGTGCCAGCAGCTTAGCGGGGGGCGGTATCGGAGGGGAGCTGTTTTTT
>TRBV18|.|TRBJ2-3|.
CASSPPYDTQYF
TGTGCCAGCTCACCACCGTATGATACGCAGTATTTT
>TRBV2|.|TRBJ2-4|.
CASSELRDIQYF
TGTGCCAGCAGTGAATTGCGGGACATTCAGTACTTC
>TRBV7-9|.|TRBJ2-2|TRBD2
CASRLLAGEAGELFF
TGTGCCAGCAGGCTCCTAGCGGGAGAGGCCGGGGAGCTGTTTTTT
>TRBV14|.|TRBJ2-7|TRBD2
CASSQATSGASYEQYF
TGTGCCAGCAGCCAAGCCACGAGCGGGGCCTCCTACGAGCAGTACTTC
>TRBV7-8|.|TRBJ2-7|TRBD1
CASSDRTGRSYEQYF
TGTGCCAGCAGCGACCGGACAGGGCGCTCCTACGAGCAGTACTTC
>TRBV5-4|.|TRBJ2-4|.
CASSLGGAENIQYF
TGTGCCAGCAGCTTAGGGGGAGCGGAAAACATTCAGTACTTC
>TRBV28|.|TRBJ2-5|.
CASSLQGSQETQYF
TGTGCCAGCAGTTTACAGGGTAGCCAAGAGACCCAGTACTTC
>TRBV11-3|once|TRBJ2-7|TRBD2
CASSRLAETYEQYF
TGTGCCAGCAGCCGACTAGCGGAGACCTACGAGCAGTACTTC
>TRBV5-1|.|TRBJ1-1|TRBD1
CASKTGGADTEAFF
TGCGCCAGCAAGACAGGGGGCGCCGACACTGAAGCTTTCTTT
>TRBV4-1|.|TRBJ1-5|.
CASSNIQGPRQPQHF
TGCGCCAGCAGCAACATACAGGGACCTCGTCAGCCCCAGCATTTT